The 25 T cell receptor beta chains presented below share a single source sample, sequenced in a study of TET2 disruption in CD19-targeted CAR T cells. Specified treatment: autologous CTL019 cells: CD19 CAR with 4-1BB and CD3 zeta domains. Data came from immunoSEQ multiplex PCR; TCRdb stores just in-frame clones and leaves some out. In total, the table holds 20,000 to 30,000 clones. Their specific antigens are unknown. Sequences were derived from CD8- CAR+ T cells sorted from cultured blood T cells, sampled for CD19 CAR T cell therapy. The subset denotes: CD8-negative CAR-positive T cells from the infusion product. Source of these receptors: a man in his 70s with chronic lymphocytic leukemia.

Points on this clone: The CDR3 end falls 3 residues outside the read, so it is completed with the germline J gene. The chain joins TRBV5-1 to TRBJ2-5; D remains unclear. The V gene lost 3 bases and the J gene lost 4 bases, with 16 bases spanning the gap. This CDR3 spans 15 amino acids. Germline V gives CDR1 SGHRS, CDR2 YFSETQ. The sequenced CDR3 bases are TGCGCCAGCAGCTCAGAAGGTATCTCCCCAGAGACC. Its translation is CASSSEGISPET. The entire CDR3 is CASSSEGISPETQYF.

Comment on this clone: The read stops 3 residues short of the end of the CDR3; the missing end is completed from the germline J gene. V is TRBV19 and J is TRBJ2-5, with TRBD2 as a possible D gene (5 bases). Trimming removed 6 bases from V and 0 bases from J, with 11 bases in between. The CDR3 totals 14 residues. Germline lookup yields CDR1 LNHDA and CDR2 SQIVND (reference sequence). CDR3 region: CASRSGSHQETQYF. Partial CDR3 DNA: TGTGCCAGTAGAAGCGGCAGCCACCAAGAGACC.

About this clone itself: Sequencing ends 3 residues short of the CDR3 end; the germline J gene provides the rest. This chain joins TRBV28 and TRBJ2-3; 7 bases match TRBD2. Trimming removed 6 bases from V and 2 bases from J; junction bases left unmatched: 8. Germline V lookup: CDR1 MDHEN, CDR2 SYDVKM. This CDR3 has 15 residues. This CDR3 is CASSSPAGITDTQYF. The CDR3 DNA, read in part, is TGTGCCAGCAGCTCCCCAGCGGGGATCACAGATACG.

Points on this clone: The read stops 3 residues short of the end of the CDR3; the missing end is completed from the germline J gene. This chain joins TRBV4-1 and TRBJ2-7; the match to TRBD2 covers 12 bases. The CDR3 length is 16 residues. Germline V CDR1 and CDR2: MGHRA, YSYEKL. J lost 3 bases, V lost 1 base, and 4 bases had no gene match. The CDR3 region is CASSQALAGGLYEQYF. The DNA read from the CDR3 is TGCGCCAGCAGCCAAGCCCTAGCGGGGGGGCTCTACGAG.

In regard to this clone: The junction differs from germline at one of its ends, possibly a read error. The CDR3 end lies 3 residues beyond the end of the read and is filled in from the germline J gene. V is TRBV4-2 and J is TRBJ2-2; 8 bases align to TRBD1. The CDR3 consists of 16 residues. Looked up from germline, CDR1 is LGHNA and CDR2 is YNFKEQ. The part of the CDR3 DNA that was read is TGCGCCAGCAGCCAAGCAGGGGGCGGTATGACCGGGGAG. Residues: CASSQAGGGMTGE. The full CDR3 is CASSQAGGGMTGELFF.

Regarding this clone: The DNA ends 3 residues before the CDR3 does, and the rest of the CDR3 is filled in from the germline J gene. V usage is TRBV7-9 and J usage is TRBJ1-1; D remains ambiguous. The CDR3 length is 13 residues. Germline V gene data show CDR1 as SEHNR and CDR2 as FQNEAQ (reference sequence). V was pared by 7 bases and J by 4 bases, with 13 bases between. The CDR3 bases that were read are TGTGCCAGCACCGTTATGGAGGGCACTGAA. It yields the protein CASTVMEGTE. The entire CDR3 is CASTVMEGTEAFF.

Concerning this clone itself: The read stops 3 residues short of the end of the CDR3; the missing end is completed from the germline J gene. The chain employs TRBV12-3 or TRBV12-4 and TRBJ2-6; 8 nucleotides match TRBD1. The length of the CDR3 is 15 residues. With V trimmed by 5 bases and J by 2 bases, 2 bases remained unmatched. This CDR3 is CASSAGGAGANVLTF. The sequenced part of the CDR3 DNA is TGTGCCAGCAGTGCAGGGGGCGCTGGGGCCAACGTC.

As for this clone: The sequenced fragment ends 3 residues before the CDR3 boundary, so the rest is inferred from the germline J gene. The V gene is TRBV18, the J gene TRBJ1-1; D is possibly TRBD1 (6 bases). Germline loops: CDR1 KGHSH, CDR2 LQKENI. The CDR3 is 18 residues long. CDR3 protein: CASSPRTSGGLNYNEAFF. The sequenced part of the CDR3 DNA is TGTGCCAGCTCACCAAGGACTAGCGGGGGCCTTAACTACAATGAG. Full variable domain (missing parts from reference TRBV18 and TRBJ1-1): NAGVMQNPRHLVRRRGQEARLRCSPMKGHSHVYWYRQLPEEGLKFMVYLQKENIIDESGMPKERFSAEFPKEGPSILRIQQVVRGDSAAYFCASSPRTSGGLNYNEAFFGQGTRLTVV.

A note on this clone: The sequence runs out 3 residues before the end of the CDR3; the remainder is reconstructed from the germline J gene. This sequence joins TRBV19 and TRBJ1-2; a possible D gene is TRBD1 (5 bases). Germline V lookup: CDR1 LNHDA, CDR2 SQIVND (reference sequence). The CDR3 is 17 residues long. CDR3 DNA (partial): TGTGCCAGTAGTGGGACGGGCGGGGGGTCTTCCTACAATGAC. It codes for CASSGTGGGSSYND. The entire CDR3 sequence reads CASSGTGGGSSYNDYTF.

Comments on this clone: The read gets to within 3 residues of the CDR3 end, and the germline J gene fills in the rest. This chain joins TRBV20-1 and TRBJ2-7; 10 bases align to TRBD1. V shed 4 bases, J shed 6 bases, and the junction held 6 bases outside the gene matches. The germline V gene encodes CDR1 DFQATT and CDR2 SNEGSKA (reference sequence). The CDR3 length is 13 residues. The CDR3 loop reads CSAKGTGDGEQYF. The sequenced part of the CDR3 DNA is TGCAGTGCTAAAGGGACAGGGGACGGCGAG.

As regards this clone: The read gets to within 3 residues of the CDR3 end, and the germline J gene fills in the rest. This chain links TRBV20-1 with TRBJ2-7, with D perhaps matching TRBD2 (7 bases). Germline values: CDR1 DFQATT, CDR2 SNEGSKA (reference sequence). The CDR3 runs 13 residues. V was shortened by 2 bases and J by 5 bases, with 13 bases between the two germline ends. The sequenced part of the CDR3 DNA is TGCAGTGCTAGATTGGGGGGGGGCCACGAG. This translates into CSARLGGGHE. The CDR3, in full, reads CSARLGGGHEQYF.

On this clone: The CDR3 goes on 3 residues after the read ends, and that part is filled in from the germline J gene. This chain joins TRBV20-1 and TRBJ2-1; maybe TRBD1 (6 bases). Trimming took off 6 bases at V and 5 bases at J, with 20 bases between the two ends. Germline V gene data show CDR1 as DFQATT and CDR2 as SNEGSKA (reference sequence). This CDR3 comprises 15 residues. CDR3 DNA, as far as it was read: TGCAGTGCCCCAGAGACAGGACCGTCAAACAATGAG. Translation gives CSAPETGPSNNE. The entire CDR3 reads CSAPETGPSNNEQFF.

Turning to this clone: The read finishes 3 residues shy of the CDR3 end, and the germline J gene is used to complete it. The chain is built from TRBV6-2 or TRBV6-3 and TRBJ2-7, with D uncertain. V was shortened by 6 bases and J by 2 bases, with 8 bases between the two germline ends. This CDR3 spans 12 amino acids. CDR1 is MNHEY, CDR2 SVGEGT, per germline. This CDR3 reads CASSKSAYEQYF. Partial CDR3 DNA: TGTGCCAGCAGCAAGTCGGCCTACGAG.

As concerns this clone: The read is 3 residues too short to cover the CDR3 end, so that end is filled in from the germline J gene. Within the sample, other DNA sequences also encode this same CDR3. This sequence joins TRBV5-8 and TRBJ1-3; TRBD1 matches at 8 bases. CDR3 size: 14 residues. V was clipped by 4 bases and J by 2 bases; unmatched bases: 2. The germline V gene encodes CDR1 SGHTS and CDR2 YDEGEE. CDR3 DNA, as far as it was read: TGTGCCAGCAGCGCGACAGGGGCTGGAAACACC. It codes for CASSATGAGNT. From start to end, the CDR3 is CASSATGAGNTIYF.

Points on this clone: The sequenced fragment ends 3 residues before the CDR3 boundary, so the rest is inferred from the germline J gene. The chain links TRBV5-5 to TRBJ2-5; D is unclear. The CDR3 contains 14 residues. The germline V gene encodes CDR1 SGHKS and CDR2 YYEKEE (reference sequence). Trimming left V 0 bases short and J 7 bases short, with 13 bases between. The part of the CDR3 DNA that was read is TGTGCCAGCAGCTTGGAGGTGCAATCAGGGACC. This sequence encodes CASSLEVQSGT. The entire CDR3 sequence reads CASSLEVQSGTQYF.

Details on this clone: The read terminates 3 residues ahead of where the CDR3 ends, so the germline J gene completes it. The chain joins TRBV10-3 to TRBJ2-4, with D perhaps matching TRBD1 (5 bases). This CDR3 is built from 10 residues. Germline loops: CDR1 ENHRY, CDR2 SYGVKD. The covered CDR3 bases are TGTGCCACCCGAGGCCAGGGT. It codes for CATRGQG. The full CDR3 protein reads CATRGQGQYF.

Points on this clone: Coverage ceases 3 residues before the CDR3 finishes, and the germline J gene fills in the end. V and J are TRBV19 and TRBJ2-1, with 15 nucleotides matching TRBD2. The V and J ends lost 4 bases and 3 bases, in that order; junction bases with no gene match: 4. Germline CDR1 reads LNHDA; CDR2 reads SQIVND (reference sequence). The CDR3 sequence is 17 residues long. CDR3 protein: CASSKGLAGGYYNEQFF. The part of the CDR3 DNA that was read is TGTGCCAGTAGTAAGGGACTAGCGGGGGGTTACTACAATGAG.

To note about this clone: Read sequence stops 3 residues before the CDR3 end, and the germline J gene provides the missing end. The rearrangement links TRBV12-3 or TRBV12-4 to TRBJ1-2; TRBD1 matches 10 bases. There are 15 residues in the CDR3. The part of the CDR3 DNA that was read is TGTGCCAGCAGCATCATCGACAGGGGGCGCGGAGGC. Translation gives CASSIIDRGRGG. In full, the CDR3 is CASSIIDRGRGGYTF.

As regards this clone: The read is 3 residues too short to cover the CDR3 end, so that end is filled in from the germline J gene. The genes are TRBV4-2 and TRBJ2-2, with D possibly matching TRBD1 (6 bases). The V end lost 0 bases, the J end lost 2 bases, and 13 bases lay between the germline ends. The CDR3 loop spans 17 amino acids. CDR1 and CDR2 from the germline V gene are LGHNA and YNFKEQ. The part of the CDR3 DNA that was read is TGTGCCAGCAGCCAAGATCCCCGACAGGACAACACCGGGGAG. It is translated as CASSQDPRQDNTGE. The whole CDR3 reads CASSQDPRQDNTGELFF.

Worth noting for this clone: The read terminates 3 residues ahead of where the CDR3 ends, so the germline J gene completes it. The rearrangement uses TRBV7-9 and TRBJ1-1, with 11 bases that match TRBD1. Per germline, CDR1 SEHNR and CDR2 FQNEAQ (reference sequence). CDR3 length: 14 amino acids. Trimming removed 4 bases from V and 7 bases from J; junction bases left unmatched: 5. CDR3 DNA, as far as it was read: TGTGCCAGCAGCTCCCGGACAGGGGGCGATGAA. This sequence encodes CASSSRTGGDE. The entire CDR3 is CASSSRTGGDEAFF.

Turning to this clone: The missing CDR3 end, 3 residues past where the read stops, is filled in from the germline J gene. This chain joins TRBV5-1 and TRBJ2-3; TRBD2 matches at 9 bases. Trimming at V came to 0 bases and at J to 3 bases, leaving 5 bases not matched to a gene. There are 16 residues in the CDR3. The germline V gene has CDR1 SGHRS and CDR2 YFSETQ. The covered CDR3 bases are TGCGCCAGCAGCTTGGGGTTAGCGGGGGAGACAGATACG. Translated, it gives CASSLGLAGETDT. The CDR3 reads in full as CASSLGLAGETDTQYF.

For this clone: The sequenced fragment ends 3 residues before the CDR3 boundary, so the rest is inferred from the germline J gene. This chain uses TRBV18 with TRBJ1-2; 10 bases match TRBD1. The CDR3 sequence is 17 residues long. Germline V lookup: CDR1 KGHSH, CDR2 LQKENI. CDR3 sequence: CASSPTATGGGSYDYTF. The CDR3 DNA, read in part, is TGTGCCAGCTCACCGACGGCGACAGGGGGCGGCTCCTACGAC.

The CDR3 loop is CASSLGAIGNSIYF. The part of the CDR3 DNA that was read is TGCGCCAGCAGCTTGGGGGCGATAGGAAACTCT. The chain carries TRBV5-1 and TRBJ1-3; unclear D gene. The CDR3 end lies 3 residues beyond the end of the read and is filled in from the germline J gene. The CDR3 runs 14 residues. Germline values: CDR1 SGHRS, CDR2 YFSETQ. The variable domain in full, completed from reference TRBV5-1 and TRBJ1-3, reads KAGVTQTPRYLIKTRGQQVTLSCSPISGHRSVSWYQQTPGQGLQFLFEYFSETQRNKGNFPGRFSGRQFSNSRSEMNVSTLELGDSALYLCASSLGAIGNSIYFGEGSWLTVV.

As concerns this clone: Read coverage stops 3 residues before the CDR3 terminus; the germline J gene supplies the remainder. This chain uses TRBV12-3 or TRBV12-4 with TRBJ2-7; 8 bases align to TRBD1. The CDR3 has 12 residues. Losses at the gene ends were 6 bases for V and 6 bases for J; bases not matched to a gene: 4. CDR3 in amino acids: CASSKTGVEQYF. Incomplete CDR3 DNA: TGTGCCAGCAGCAAGACAGGGGTCGAG.

With respect to this clone: At one end, the junction sequence differs from germline, possibly due to a read error. The sequence runs out 3 residues before the end of the CDR3; the remainder is reconstructed from the germline J gene. The rearrangement joins TRBV12-3 or TRBV12-4 to TRBJ2-3; D is perhaps TRBD1 (5 bases). The CDR3 totals 14 residues. The sequenced part of the CDR3 DNA is TGTGCCAGCAGTCCTGGGTCTACAACAGGTACG. It encodes CASSPGSTTGT. The entire CDR3 reads CASSPGSTTGTQYF.